Below, one TCR beta chain is given with its context. What it binds is unknown. Profiling relied on immunoSEQ multiplex PCR, and the TCRdb table lists in-frame clones only, not all of them. The sample includes approximately 85,000 clones, roughly 91% of them seen just once. During the collection period, no donor immune events like infections were recorded. The data belong to a study of identifying expanded T cells in peripheral blood. Findings and limits, study-wide: Around 1.2 clones differed between technical replicates, versus about 17 and 20 over time. Variance in clone template counts between approximately two-week samples significantly increased with total template count across all healthy donors.

V shed 1 base and J 4 bases; nucleotides not matched to a gene: 4. Per germline, CDR1 MNHNS and CDR2 SASEGT. This CDR3 region has 15 residues. This receptor was identified in a person aged 18 to 75 in good health. The V and J genes are TRBV6-1 and TRBJ2-1, with TRBD1 matching 7 bases. What was sequenced was blood. The CDR3 loop reads CASSEEGALYNEQFF. CDR3 coding DNA: TGTGCCAGCAGTGAAGAGGGGGCTTTGTACAATGAGCAGTTCTTC.